This T cell receptor (beta chain) was found in a study of CD8 T cells in ankylosing spondylitis listed by TCRdb under 2017. Background on the whole study: To find TCR variants linked to disease, the study profiled T cell receptor beta repertoires in ankylosing spondylitis patients and healthy donors. The full study cohort was made up of about 24 ankylosing spondylitis patients and 108 healthy donors. Peripheral blood was sampled, and synovial fluid was also collected from ankylosing spondylitis patients. General study outcomes and caveats: A CD8+ phenotype was shown by the disease-linked clones, which were found at relatively low frequencies in peripheral blood. The disease-linked clones were reported to be significantly enriched in matched synovial fluid samples from ankylosing spondylitis patients. Some of the motif variants had been reported before in the synovial fluid and blood of reactive arthritis patients, a finding that suggests common disease-initiation mechanisms. A TCR beta motif made up of several highly homologous amino acid variants appeared to be characteristic of blood from ankylosing spondylitis patients.

V is clipped by 4 bases and J by 2 bases, and the sequence between their germline boundaries is 14 bases long. From its cysteine to its phenylalanine, the CDR3 spans 15 amino acids. Only the CDR3 DNA stays, 45 bases, in frame from base 1. CDR1 and CDR2, looked up from the germline V gene (reference sequence), are MNHNY and SVGAGI. The run used an Illumina MiSeq. Quantitative 5'-RACE with molecular barcodes was used to prepare TCR beta libraries. The paper's data handling went like this. A new computational method based on a probabilistic model of VDJ rearrangement was used to identify disease-linked TCR variants. In-frame beta chains were kept once TCRdb had trimmed the public reads at Q25 with fastp and called clones with MiXCR. Every CDR3 protein is listed once, alongside the most common genes and DNA of its rows. For this entry, the V and J calls and clone size follow TCRdb and not the study's own pipeline. The sample table contains some 17,000 distinct CDR3 sequences; only one count was recorded for roughly 8% of them. Together, the top ten hold around a third of the sample.

This clonotype was seen repeatedly, ten times or more. The clone's antigen remains unknown. No qualities accompany the bases; no much larger clone lies one base away. The TCR was taken from a male donor with ankylosing spondylitis or in good health (not recorded which). This chain joins TRBV6-6 to TRBJ2-5; 5 matching bases give a weak D call of TRBD1. Sequencing used blood. CDR3 reads: CASSLYRRSQETQYF. The nucleotide sequence reads as follows: TGTGCCAGCAGTTTATACAGGAGATCACAAGAGACCCAGTACTTC.